What follows describes a single TCR beta chain. This sample was included in a study of OX40 agonist ivuxolimab in advanced cancers. Libraries were prepared by immunoSEQ multiplex PCR; TCRdb keeps only in-frame clonotypes and omits some of them. In the table there are tens of thousands of clones, 70% to 90% of which are singletons. The specimen comprised CD4+ or CD8+ T cells sorted from blood, sampled in a trial of the OX40 agonist ivuxolimab. This sequence originates from an adult with an advanced solid tumor such as melanoma, head and neck, liver or kidney cancer.

The chain's CDR3 is CASSPERADTQYF. CDR3 nucleotides: TGTGCCAGCAGCCCCGAGCGTGCAGATACGCAGTATTTT. The V gene is TRBV9, the J gene TRBJ2-3; no clear D. Germline V gene sequence: CDR1 SGDLS, CDR2 YYNGEE. The ends were cut back, 4 bases at V and 4 bases at J, with 10 bases in the middle. CDR3 length: 13 amino acids.